Below are 28 T cell receptor beta chains sequenced from a single sample in a study of cytomegalovirus exposure and HLA in healthy donors. The PCR employed 60 Vbeta primers together with 13 Jbeta primers. Clones were read by immunoSEQ multiplex PCR, and TCRdb kept only the in-frame ones, dropping some. The sample carries about 160,000 clones, 80% to 90% recorded once. Sequenced: PBMCs. The receptors originated from a woman younger than 30 in good health and CMV-seronegative.

Here the CDR3 DNA reads TGTGCCAGCAACAGACAGTTCACAGATACGCAGTATTTT. Its translation is CASNRQFTDTQYF. The chain has TRBV6-1 and TRBJ2-3; tentatively, D is TRBD1 (5 bases). CDR1 is MNHNS, CDR2 SASEGT, per germline. This CDR3 region has 13 residues. V lost 7 bases, J lost 2 bases, and 10 bases lay in between.

J is TRBJ1-4 and V is TRBV2; D perhaps matches TRBD1 (5 bases). The CDR3 has 14 residues. From germline, CDR1 is SNHLY and CDR2 FYNNEI. Trimming took off 3 bases at V and 7 bases at J, with 12 bases between the two ends. CDR3 in amino acids: CASSEQNRGEKLFF. The CDR3 DNA reads TGTGCCAGCAGTGAGCAGAATAGGGGTGAAAAACTGTTTTTT.

This chain uses TRBV19 with TRBJ2-1; D may be TRBD1 (6 bases). This CDR3 is 12 amino acids long. V was cut by 3 bases and J by 15 bases, with 15 bases left in between. CDR1 and CDR2 (germline): LNHDA, SQIVND (reference sequence). The CDR3 spells CASSIEQGPMFF. The CDR3 DNA reads TGTGCCAGTAGTATCGAACAGGGACCCATGTTCTTC.

J is TRBJ2-5 and V is TRBV5-1; 8 bases are shared with TRBD1. The better agreement between TRBJ2-7 and the DNA end casts doubt on the J call. The CDR3 has 15 residues. In germline, CDR1 is SGHRS, CDR2 YFSETQ. CDR3 bases: TGCGCCAGCAGCTTCTCCGGGACAGGTAACCACGAGCAGTACTTC. The encoded protein is CASSFSGTGNHEQYF.

The V gene is TRBV2, the J gene TRBJ1-3; D unclear. Germline loops: CDR1 SNHLY, CDR2 FYNNEI. The CDR3 covers 15 residues. Trimming pared 7 bases from V and 0 bases from J, leaving 13 bases between. CDR3 protein: CASTTGRGSGNTIYF. The CDR3 nucleotides are TGTGCCAGCACAACCGGACGGGGCTCTGGAAACACCATATATTTT.

This clone was seen a handful of times. The CDR3 bases are TGCGCCAGCAGCTTAGGACCGCGACCAGGGGAAGAAAAACTGTTTTTT. It specifies CASSLGPRPGEEKLFF. The V gene is TRBV5-1, the J gene TRBJ1-4, with a tentative D call TRBD1 (6 bases). The CDR3 has 16 residues. Germline V gene lookup returns CDR1 SGHRS and CDR2 YFSETQ. V was clipped by 2 bases and J by 8 bases, with 19 bases between them.

This clone came up once. The chain links TRBV5-1 to TRBJ2-5, with 7 positions matching TRBD2. This CDR3 comprises 15 residues. The V gene's germline CDR1 is SGHRS and CDR2 YFSETQ. V trimming: 4 bases; J trimming: 2 bases; junction bases outside the gene matches: 8. CDR3 protein: CASSGRGGQQETQYF. CDR3 sequence (DNA): TGCGCCAGCAGCGGGAGGGGAGGTCAGCAAGAGACCCAGTACTTC.

The V and J genes are TRBV13 and TRBJ2-1; 9 positions match TRBD2. Germline loops: CDR1 PRHDT, CDR2 FYEKMQ (reference sequence). Trimming removed 5 bases from V and 8 bases from J; junction bases left unmatched: 7. CDR3 length: 14 amino acids. CDR3 amino acids: CASSLNSGSDEQFF. The CDR3 DNA reads as TGTGCCAGCAGCCTGAATAGCGGGAGCGATGAGCAGTTCTTC.

This clone was seen more than once but under ten times. The chain links TRBV6-1 to TRBJ2-2; a weak D match, TRBD2 (5 bases). V gave up 11 bases and J gave up 1 base, with 11 bases separating them. The CDR3 loop spans 13 amino acids. Germline V lookup: CDR1 MNHNS, CDR2 SASEGT. This CDR3 is CASSEGNTGELFF. In nucleotides, the CDR3 is TGTGCCTCATCAGAGGGGAACACCGGGGAGCTGTTTTTT.

The genes are TRBV14 and TRBJ2-5, with 8 positions matching TRBD1. The CDR3 runs to 18 residues. V gave up 0 bases and J gave up 3 bases; unmatched junction bases: 12. From germline, CDR1 is SGHDN and CDR2 FVKESK. The CDR3 nucleotides are TGTGCCAGCAGCCAAGACCGCTTCGACAGGGGACCTAAAGAGACCCAGTACTTC. It yields the protein CASSQDRFDRGPKETQYF.

The gene calls are TRBV5-6 and TRBJ1-3; 8 nucleotides align to TRBD1. With 4 bases clipped from V and 2 bases from J, the junction kept 2 bases outside the gene matches. Germline V gene data show CDR1 as SGHDT and CDR2 as YYEEEE. The CDR3 extends over 14 amino acids. The DNA for the CDR3 is TGTGCCAGCAGCCGGACAGGGACTGGAAACACCATATATTTT. Translated: CASSRTGTGNTIYF.

The chain is built from TRBV28 and TRBJ2-5, with TRBD2 identical over 7 bases. The length of the CDR3 is 13 residues. J gave up 4 bases and V 6 bases, and 5 bases lay outside the gene matches. Germline V gives CDR1 MDHEN, CDR2 SYDVKM. The CDR3 nucleotides are TGTGCCAGCAGGGCGGGAGTGGGAGAGACCCAGTACTTC. It is translated as CASRAGVGETQYF.

This rearrangement joins TRBV6-6 to TRBJ1-2; D remains ambiguous. The V end was cut by 6 bases, the J end by 7 bases, with 18 bases between. The CDR3 contains 14 residues. CDR1 is MNHNY and CDR2 is SVGAGI in the germline V gene (reference sequence). The CDR3 is CASRSLGERGGYTF. CDR3 in DNA: TGTGCCAGCAGGTCCCTCGGGGAGAGAGGTGGCTACACCTTC.

The chain recombines TRBV7-9 with TRBJ1-1; 7 bases are a match to TRBD1. The CDR3 runs 13 residues. Germline loops: CDR1 SEHNR, CDR2 FQNEAQ (reference sequence). J was trimmed by 4 bases and V by 11 bases; bases with no gene match: 10. The CDR3 nucleotides are TGTGCCGCTCAAGGGGGCATGTTCACTGAAGCTTTCTTT. It specifies CAAQGGMFTEAFF. The entire variable domain, with the rest obtained from reference TRBV7-9 and TRBJ1-1, is as follows: DTGVSQNPRHKITKRGQNVTFRCDPISEHNRLYWYRQTLGQGPEFLTYFQNEAQLEKSRLLSDRFSAERPKGSFSTLEIQRTEQGDSAMYLCAAQGGMFTEAFFGQGTRLTVV.

The genes are TRBV27 and TRBJ2-7; possible D gene TRBD1, 5 bases. CDR3 length: 15 residues. Germline values: CDR1 MNHEY, CDR2 SMNVEV (reference sequence). V was trimmed by 4 bases and J by 7 bases, leaving 20 bases between them. CDR3 DNA: TGTGCCAGCAGTTCCGCCAGGGTTGGCTCATGGGAGCAGTACTTC. It encodes CASSSARVGSWEQYF.

The chain carries TRBV5-4 and TRBJ2-5; a possible D gene is TRBD1 (6 bases). TRBJ2-7 explains the end of the DNA better; the J call may be wrong. Germline V CDR1 and CDR2: SGHNT, YYREEE (reference sequence). There are 16 residues in the CDR3. The CDR3 spells CASSSPGQTYSYEQYF. CDR3 nucleotides: TGTGCCAGCAGTTCACCGGGACAAACCTACTCCTACGAGCAGTACTTC.

This clone was observed a few times. The V gene is TRBV14, the J gene TRBJ2-5, with D tentatively TRBD1 (6 bases). This CDR3 region has 14 residues. The ends were cut back, 3 bases at V and 5 bases at J, with 13 bases in the middle. The V gene's germline CDR1 is SGHDN and CDR2 FVKESK. The CDR3 coding sequence is TGTGCCAGCAGCCAGCTGGGACAAGTGGAGACCCAGTACTTC. Amino acid sequence: CASSQLGQVETQYF.

V usage is TRBV4-1 and J usage is TRBJ2-5; D is perhaps TRBD2 (5 bases). The CDR3 runs to 16 residues. Between the trimmed V and J ends, which lost 2 bases and 1 base, there was a span of 14 bases. CDR1 is MGHRA, CDR2 YSYEKL, per germline. CDR3 amino acids: CASSQSQAGAQETQYF. CDR3 sequence (DNA): TGCGCCAGCAGCCAAAGTCAGGCGGGCGCCCAAGAGACCCAGTACTTC.

This clone came up once. J is TRBJ2-7 and V is TRBV4-1, with D possibly being TRBD1 (6 bases). Trimming cost V 4 bases and J 7 bases, with 14 bases left between them. The CDR3 contains 13 residues. CDR1 and CDR2 (germline): MGHRA, YSYEKL. CDR3 DNA: TGCGCCAGCAGCCCCCGTGGCCAGGGGGAGCAGTACTTC. This gives the protein CASSPRGQGEQYF.

The rearrangement joins TRBV11-2 to TRBJ2-3; a possible D gene is TRBD2 (6 bases). The CDR3 sequence is 19 residues long. With 2 bases removed from V and 3 bases from J, the gap between germline ends came to 24 bases. Germline V gene lookup returns CDR1 SGHAT and CDR2 FQNNGV. The CDR3 is CASSLFPNSKSGGTDTQYF. The CDR3 DNA reads as TGTGCCAGCAGCTTATTTCCGAACAGTAAATCCGGAGGGACAGATACGCAGTATTTT.

The V gene is TRBV7-3, the J gene TRBJ2-7; D is perhaps TRBD2 (6 bases). This CDR3 has 14 amino acids. The germline gives CDR1 SGHTA, CDR2 FQGTGA. With 5 bases removed from V and 1 base from J, the gap between germline ends came to 12 bases. The CDR3 reads CASSPDRGSYEQYF. In DNA, the CDR3 is TGTGCCAGCAGCCCAGATCGGGGGTCCTACGAGCAGTACTTC.

A single count supports this clone. The chain is built from TRBV2 and TRBJ2-1; TRBD2 agrees at 8 bases. The V segment lost 2 bases and the J segment 9 bases; nucleotides outside the gene matches: 9. In germline, CDR1 is SNHLY, CDR2 FYNNEI. The CDR3 spans 15 residues. The CDR3 loop reads CASSESSGGLGEQFF. In DNA form, the CDR3 reads TGTGCCAGCAGTGAATCCAGCGGGGGACTCGGTGAGCAGTTCTTC.

This chain joins TRBV10-2 and TRBJ2-3; TRBD2 matches 16 bases. CDR3 length equals 19 residues. V lost 6 bases and J lost 10; bases outside the gene matches: 19. Looked up from germline, CDR1 is WSHSY and CDR2 is SAAADI. The CDR3 DNA is TGCGCCAGCAGATTTACCGGGACTAGCGGGGGGGTTTTCTCCGTGGCGCAGTATTTT. Translated, it gives CASRFTGTSGGVFSVAQYF.

The chain uses TRBV19 and TRBJ1-1, with 8 positions matching TRBD1. The CDR3 totals 12 residues. The germline V gene has CDR1 LNHDA and CDR2 SQIVND (reference sequence). After removal of 9 bases from V and 6 bases from J, the junction contained 6 bases not matched to a gene. CDR3 region: CASQDRVAEAFF. The CDR3 nucleotides read TGTGCCAGCCAGGACAGGGTGGCTGAAGCTTTCTTT.

The V call is TRBV11-2, the J call TRBJ2-7; D gene uncertain. The CDR3 sequence is 15 residues long. Trimming stripped 6 bases from V and 0 bases from J, with 15 bases between. Germline V CDR1 and CDR2: SGHAT, FQNNGV. Here the CDR3 DNA reads TGTGCCAGCAGTCGTCAGAATTCCCCCTCCTACGAGCAGTACTTC. Its translation is CASSRQNSPSYEQYF. Filled out from reference TRBV11-2 and TRBJ2-7, the complete variable domain reads EAGVAQSPRYKIIEKRQSVAFWCNPISGHATLYWYQQILGQGPKLLIQFQNNGVVDDSQLPKDRFSAERLKGVDSTLKIQPAKLEDSAVYLCASSRQNSPSYEQYFGPGTRLTVT.

Of note for this clone: The sample carries other DNA sequences with the same CDR3. This chain uses TRBV27 with TRBJ2-1, with 8 bases lining up with TRBD2. V dropped 5 bases and J dropped 7; count of bases not matched to a gene: 7. This CDR3 spans 14 amino acids. The germline gives CDR1 MNHEY, CDR2 SMNVEV (reference sequence). The CDR3 spells CASSLQREYNEQFF. CDR3 nucleotide sequence: TGTGCCAGCAGTCTCCAGCGGGAGTATAATGAGCAGTTCTTC.

The chain joins TRBV18 to TRBJ1-1, with D perhaps matching TRBD1 (5 bases). The germline gives CDR1 KGHSH, CDR2 LQKENI. V lost 4 bases and J 0 bases, leaving 6 bases between the germline ends. CDR3 length: 13 amino acids. This chain's CDR3 is CASSQGVNTEAFF. The CDR3 DNA is TGTGCCAGCTCACAAGGGGTGAACACTGAAGCTTTCTTT.

This clone occurred a few times. The rearrangement uses TRBV4-1 and TRBJ1-3; tentative D call: TRBD1 (5 bases). Trimming left V 7 bases short and J 2 bases short, with 27 bases between. This CDR3 has 19 residues. Germline loops: CDR1 MGHRA, CDR2 YSYEKL. DNA of the CDR3: TGCGCCAGCATCCCCGTGGTCGGCCAGGGTTATTCTGCTGGAAACACCATATATTTT. It codes for CASIPVVGQGYSAGNTIYF.